The 13 T cell receptor beta chains presented below share a single source sample, sequenced in a study of cytomegalovirus exposure and HLA in healthy donors. 13 Jbeta primers and 60 Vbeta primers were used for the PCR. The assay was immunoSEQ multiplex PCR, and TCRdb's table has in-frame clones only and misses some. This sample has roughly 250,000 clones, with around 80% found just once. Sequenced: PBMCs. The receptors derive from a girl aged 2 to 10 in good health and CMV-seronegative.

As to this clone: One junction end disagrees with the germline gene, perhaps due to a read error. The genes are TRBV28 and TRBJ1-2, with TRBD1 matching over 8 bases. In germline, CDR1 is MDHEN, CDR2 SYDVKM. The CDR3 is 13 residues long. CDR3 sequence reads: CAGSLPGQGGYTF. The CDR3 region has the DNA TGTGCCGGCAGTTTGCCCGGACAGGGCGGCTACACCTTC.

The chain combines TRBV6-6 with TRBJ2-7, with TRBD2 as a possible D gene (6 bases). The germline V gene has CDR1 MNHNY and CDR2 SVGAGI (reference sequence). Trimming removed 7 bases at V and 3 bases at J, with 16 bases between. The CDR3 spans 14 residues. This CDR3 is CASTPEGGLYEQYF. The CDR3 DNA reads TGTGCCAGCACTCCCGAGGGAGGCCTCTACGAGCAGTACTTC.

The chain's CDR3 is CASSPPGTGGRGNQPQHF. In nucleotides, the CDR3 is TGCGCCAGCAGCCCTCCCGGGACAGGGGGCAGGGGCAATCAGCCCCAGCATTTT. The V gene is TRBV5-1, the J gene TRBJ1-5; TRBD1 matches 12 bases. V trimming: 4 bases; J trimming: 2 bases; junction bases outside the gene matches: 10. The CDR3 runs 18 residues. Germline assignment: CDR1 SGHRS and CDR2 YFSETQ.

The chain joins TRBV28 to TRBJ1-6; TRBD1 might be the D (6 bases). This CDR3 spans 14 amino acids. Trimming took 6 bases from V and 4 from J, leaving 10 bases between them. Germline V lookup: CDR1 MDHEN, CDR2 SYDVKM. The CDR3 nucleotides are TGTGCCAGCAGCACGGGACAATATAATTCACCCCTCCACTTT. This encodes CASSTGQYNSPLHF. Complete variable domain (other parts from reference TRBV28 and TRBJ1-6): DVKVTQSSRYLVKRTGEKVFLECVQDMDHENMFWYRQDPGLGLRLIYFSYDVKMKEKGDIPEGYSVSREKKERFSLILESASTNQTSMYLCASSTGQYNSPLHFGNGTRLTVT.

The chain links TRBV29-1 to TRBJ1-2; D ambiguous. V lost 2 bases, J lost 4 bases, and 11 bases lay in between. Germline lookup yields CDR1 SQVTM and CDR2 ANQGSEA. The CDR3 loop spans 13 amino acids. In DNA form, the CDR3 reads TGCAGCGTTGAACCCGCGGAACCCTATGGCTACACCTTC. Translated, it gives CSVEPAEPYGYTF.

Regarding this clone: The junction does not match germline at one end; this may be a read error. The chain is built from TRBV10-3 and TRBJ2-5; no firm D call. The germline V gene encodes CDR1 ENHRY and CDR2 SYGVKD. The CDR3 totals 18 residues. The CDR3 loop is CAISETVRVGTEKEAQYF. The CDR3 nucleotides read TGTGCCATCAGTGAGACGGTTCGAGTTGGAACGGAGAAAGAGGCCCAGTACTTC.

In its sample, this clone was seen a few times. V and J are TRBV28 and TRBJ1-5; 8 bases are shared with TRBD1. The CDR3 length is 17 residues. Germline CDR1 reads MDHEN; CDR2 reads SYDVKM. The ends lost 6 bases at V and 0 bases at J; junction bases unmatched: 10. The CDR3 DNA follows: TGTGCCAGCAGCAAAAATCAGGGGGCGCGTAGCAATCAGCCCCAGCATTTT. It translates to CASSKNQGARSNQPQHF.

The chain links TRBV11-2 to TRBJ2-7; 11 bases are a match to TRBD2. The CDR3 consists of 17 residues. The V gene end was trimmed by 1 base and the J gene end by 6 bases; junction bases not matched to a gene: 11. Germline V gives CDR1 SGHAT, CDR2 FQNNGV. In nucleotides, the CDR3 is TGTGCCAGCAGCTTAGCGGGGGATCTCGGACTAGCGGGCGAGCAGTACTTC. Its translation: CASSLAGDLGLAGEQYF.

V and J are TRBV7-7 and TRBJ2-1; 9 bases align to TRBD2. Trimming removed 3 bases from V and 7 bases from J; junction bases left unmatched: 7. The CDR3 contains 15 residues. Germline values: CDR1 SSHAT, CDR2 FNYEAQ (reference sequence). The CDR3 DNA is TGTGCCAGCAGCTTGTTAGAGCGGGGGGAAAATGAGCAGTTCTTC. This sequence encodes CASSLLERGENEQFF.

The rearrangement uses TRBV7-3 and TRBJ2-2, with TRBD1 identical over 7 bases. The CDR3 is 13 residues long. Germline loops: CDR1 SGHTA, CDR2 FQGTGA. The V and J ends lost 5 bases and 5 bases, in that order; junction bases with no gene match: 2. The CDR3 coding sequence is TGTGCCAGCAGCATGACAGGGACCGGGGAGCTGTTTTTT. This translates into CASSMTGTGELFF. The complete variable domain, with remaining parts taken from reference TRBV7-3 and TRBJ2-2, reads GAGVSQTPSNKVTEKGKYVELRCDPISGHTALYWYRQSLGQGPEFLIYFQGTGAADDSGLPNDRFFAVRPEGSVSTLKIQRTERGDSAVYLCASSMTGTGELFFGEGSRLTVL.

The rearrangement joins TRBV11-2 to TRBJ2-5; D is unclear. V dropped 5 bases and J dropped 5 bases, with 9 bases sitting between them. The CDR3 contains 12 residues. Germline V gives CDR1 SGHAT, CDR2 FQNNGV. CDR3 sequence: CASSPNRETQYF. The CDR3 nucleotides are TGTGCCAGCAGCCCGAACCGGGAGACCCAGTACTTC.

This clone was found a few times. The chain is built from TRBV6-4 and TRBJ2-5; D remains unclear. V lost 0 bases and J lost 1, with 9 bases in between. The CDR3 covers 15 residues. Germline CDR1 MRHNA, CDR2 SNTAGT. The CDR3 coding sequence is TGTGCCAGCAGTGACTCGCAGTCCCTCCAAGAGACCCAGTACTTC. Amino acids: CASSDSQSLQETQYF.

Regarding this clone: No DNA is shown, since the ends of the CDR3 on it are uncertain; the CDR3 is the one TCRdb lists. This chain links TRBV21-1 with TRBJ1-1; no check of the table's D call, TRBD1, against the DNA was made. TRBV21-1 is given as a pseudogene. The CDR3 extends over 15 residues, inclusive of both ends. This chain's CDR3 is CASSKVGQGNTEAFF.